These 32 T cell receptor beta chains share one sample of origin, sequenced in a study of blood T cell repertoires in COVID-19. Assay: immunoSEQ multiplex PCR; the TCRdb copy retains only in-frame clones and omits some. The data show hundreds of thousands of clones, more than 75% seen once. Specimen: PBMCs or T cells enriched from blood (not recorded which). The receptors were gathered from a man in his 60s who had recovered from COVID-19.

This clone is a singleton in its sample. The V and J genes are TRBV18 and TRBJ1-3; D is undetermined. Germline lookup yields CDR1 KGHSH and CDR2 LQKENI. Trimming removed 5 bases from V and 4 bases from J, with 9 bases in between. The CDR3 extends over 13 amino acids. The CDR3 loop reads CASSEQNGNTIYF. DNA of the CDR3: TGTGCCAGCTCAGAACAGAACGGAAACACCATATATTTT. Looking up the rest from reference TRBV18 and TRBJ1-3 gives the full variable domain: NAGVMQNPRHLVRRRGQEARLRCSPMKGHSHVYWYRQLPEEGLKFMVYLQKENIIDESGMPKERFSAEFPKEGPSILRIQQVVRGDSAAYFCASSEQNGNTIYFGEGSWLTVV.

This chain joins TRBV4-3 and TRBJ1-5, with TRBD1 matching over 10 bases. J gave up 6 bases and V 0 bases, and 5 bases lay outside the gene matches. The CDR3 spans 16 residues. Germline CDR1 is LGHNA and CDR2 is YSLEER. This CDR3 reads CASSQDIRTGGQPQHF. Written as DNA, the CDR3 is TGCGCCAGCAGCCAAGATATCCGGACAGGGGGTCAGCCCCAGCATTTT.

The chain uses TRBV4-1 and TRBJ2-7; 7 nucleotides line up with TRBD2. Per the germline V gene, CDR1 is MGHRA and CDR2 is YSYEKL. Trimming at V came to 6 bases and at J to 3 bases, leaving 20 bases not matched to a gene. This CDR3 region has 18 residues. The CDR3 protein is CASRLLYGRRESYYEQYF. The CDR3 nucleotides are TGCGCCAGCAGATTACTGTATGGGCGGCGGGAGTCCTACTACGAGCAGTACTTC.

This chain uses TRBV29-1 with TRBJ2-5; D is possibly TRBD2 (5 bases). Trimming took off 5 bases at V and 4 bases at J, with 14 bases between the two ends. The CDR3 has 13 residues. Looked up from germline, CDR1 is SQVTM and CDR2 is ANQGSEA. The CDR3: CSVKGTRLETQYF. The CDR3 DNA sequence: TGCAGCGTTAAAGGTACTAGGTTAGAGACCCAGTACTTC. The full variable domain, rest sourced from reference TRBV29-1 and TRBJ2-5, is SAVISQKPSRDICQRGTSLTIQCQVDSQVTMMFWYRQQPGQSLTLIATANQGSEATYESGFVIDKFPISRPNLTFSTLTVSNMSPEDSSIYLCSVKGTRLETQYFGPGTRLLVL.

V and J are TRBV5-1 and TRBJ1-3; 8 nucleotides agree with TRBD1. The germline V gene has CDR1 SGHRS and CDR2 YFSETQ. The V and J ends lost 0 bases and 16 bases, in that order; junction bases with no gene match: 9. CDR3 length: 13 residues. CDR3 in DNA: TGCGCCAGCAGCTTGGATGACAGGGGCGGTTTCTATTTT. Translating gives CASSLDDRGGFYF.

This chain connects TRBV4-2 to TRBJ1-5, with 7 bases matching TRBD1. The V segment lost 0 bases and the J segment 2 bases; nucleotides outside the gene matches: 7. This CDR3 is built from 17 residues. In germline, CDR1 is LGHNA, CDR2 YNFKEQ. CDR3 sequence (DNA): TGTGCCAGCAGCCAAGATGCAGGGGGTTATCGCAATCAGCCCCAGCATTTT. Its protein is CASSQDAGGYRNQPQHF.

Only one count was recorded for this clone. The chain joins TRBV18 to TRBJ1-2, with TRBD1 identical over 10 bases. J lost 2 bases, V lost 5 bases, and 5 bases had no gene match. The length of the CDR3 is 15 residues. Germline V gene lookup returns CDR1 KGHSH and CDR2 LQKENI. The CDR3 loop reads CASSFGTGVNYGYTF. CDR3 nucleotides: TGTGCCAGCTCATTTGGGACAGGGGTGAACTATGGCTACACCTTC.

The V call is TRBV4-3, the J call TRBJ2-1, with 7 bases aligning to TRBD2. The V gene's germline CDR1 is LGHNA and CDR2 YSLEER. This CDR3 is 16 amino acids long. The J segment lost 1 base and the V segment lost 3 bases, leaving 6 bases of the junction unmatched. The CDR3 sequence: CASSHDGGGSYNEQFF. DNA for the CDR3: TGCGCCAGCAGCCACGACGGGGGAGGGTCCTACAATGAGCAGTTCTTC.

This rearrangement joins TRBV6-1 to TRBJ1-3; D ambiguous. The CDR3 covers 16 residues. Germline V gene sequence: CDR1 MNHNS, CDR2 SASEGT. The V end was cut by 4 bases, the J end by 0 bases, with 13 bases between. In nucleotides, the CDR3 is TGTGCCAGCAGTGGAAATTGGGCCCTCTCTGGAAACACCATATATTTT. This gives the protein CASSGNWALSGNTIYF.

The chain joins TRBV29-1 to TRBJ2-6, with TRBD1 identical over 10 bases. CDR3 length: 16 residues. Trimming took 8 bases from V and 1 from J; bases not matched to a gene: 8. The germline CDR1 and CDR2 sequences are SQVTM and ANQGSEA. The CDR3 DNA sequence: TGCAGCTTCCGCGGGACAGGGGCTTCTGGGGCCAACGTCCTGACTTTC. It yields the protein CSFRGTGASGANVLTF.

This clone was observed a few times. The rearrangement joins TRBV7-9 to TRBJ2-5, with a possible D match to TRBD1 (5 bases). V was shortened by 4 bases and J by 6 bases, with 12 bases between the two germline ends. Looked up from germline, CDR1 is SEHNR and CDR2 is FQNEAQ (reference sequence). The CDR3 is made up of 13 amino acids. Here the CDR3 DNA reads TGTGCCAGCAGCTCCCCAGGGTGGCAGACCCAGTACTTC. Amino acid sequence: CASSSPGWQTQYF.

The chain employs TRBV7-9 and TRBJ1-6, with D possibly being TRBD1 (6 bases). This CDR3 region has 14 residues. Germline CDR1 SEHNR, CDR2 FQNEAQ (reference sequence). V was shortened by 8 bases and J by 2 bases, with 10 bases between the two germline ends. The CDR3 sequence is CASHRDTYNSPLHF. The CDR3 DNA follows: TGTGCCAGCCACAGGGACACCTATAATTCACCCCTCCACTTT.

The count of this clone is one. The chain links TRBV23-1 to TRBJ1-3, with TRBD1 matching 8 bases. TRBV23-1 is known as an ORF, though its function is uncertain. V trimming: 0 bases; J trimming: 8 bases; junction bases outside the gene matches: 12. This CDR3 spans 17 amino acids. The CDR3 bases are TGCGCCAGCAGTCAATCTCAAGGCAGGGGGCGCGTCCACACCATATATTTT. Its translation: CASSQSQGRGRVHTIYF.

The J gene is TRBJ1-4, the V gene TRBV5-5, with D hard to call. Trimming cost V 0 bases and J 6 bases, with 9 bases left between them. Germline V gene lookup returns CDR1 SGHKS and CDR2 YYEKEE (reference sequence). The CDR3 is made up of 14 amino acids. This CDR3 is CASSLAYGDEKLFF. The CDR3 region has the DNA TGTGCCAGCAGCTTGGCTTACGGAGATGAAAAACTGTTTTTT.

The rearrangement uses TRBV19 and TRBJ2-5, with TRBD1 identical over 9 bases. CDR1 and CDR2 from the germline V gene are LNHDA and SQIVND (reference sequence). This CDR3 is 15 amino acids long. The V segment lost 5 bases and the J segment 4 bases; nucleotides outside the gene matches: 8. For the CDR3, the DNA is TGTGCCAGTAGTTCCGGGGACAGGGTAGGAGAGACCCAGTACTTC. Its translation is CASSSGDRVGETQYF. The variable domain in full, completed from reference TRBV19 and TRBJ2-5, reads DGGITQSPKYLFRKEGQNVTLSCEQNLNHDAMYWYRQDPGQGLRLIYYSQIVNDFQKGDIAEGYSVSREKKESFPLTVTSAQKNPTAFYLCASSSGDRVGETQYFGPGTRLLVL.

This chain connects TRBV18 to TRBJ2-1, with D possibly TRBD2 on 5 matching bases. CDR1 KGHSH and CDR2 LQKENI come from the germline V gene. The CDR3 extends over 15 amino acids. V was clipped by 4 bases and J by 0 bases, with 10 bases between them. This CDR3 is CASSLPGNSYNEQFF. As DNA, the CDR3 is TGTGCCAGCTCACTCCCGGGAAACTCCTACAATGAGCAGTTCTTC.

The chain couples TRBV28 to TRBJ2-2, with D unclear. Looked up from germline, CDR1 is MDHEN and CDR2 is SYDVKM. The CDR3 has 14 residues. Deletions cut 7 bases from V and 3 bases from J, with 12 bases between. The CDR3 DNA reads TGTGCCAGCACCCAAGCCGGGTACACCGGGGAGCTGTTTTTT. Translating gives CASTQAGYTGELFF.

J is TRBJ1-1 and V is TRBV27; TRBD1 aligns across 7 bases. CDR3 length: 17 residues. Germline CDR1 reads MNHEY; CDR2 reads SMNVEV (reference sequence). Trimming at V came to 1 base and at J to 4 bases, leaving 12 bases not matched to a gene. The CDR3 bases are TGTGCCAGCAGTTTATTGGGGACAGAAACTTTTCTCACTGAAGCTTTCTTT. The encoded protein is CASSLLGTETFLTEAFF.

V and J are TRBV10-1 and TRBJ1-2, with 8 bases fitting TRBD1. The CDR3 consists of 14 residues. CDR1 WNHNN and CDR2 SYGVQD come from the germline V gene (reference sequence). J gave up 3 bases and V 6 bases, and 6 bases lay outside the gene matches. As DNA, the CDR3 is TGCGCCAGCAGCCAGGGGGCGGGGTACTATGGCTACACCTTC. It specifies CASSQGAGYYGYTF.

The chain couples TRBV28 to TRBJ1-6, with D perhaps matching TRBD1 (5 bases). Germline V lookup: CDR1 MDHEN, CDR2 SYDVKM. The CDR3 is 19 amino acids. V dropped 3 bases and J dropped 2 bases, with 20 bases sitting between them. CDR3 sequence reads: CASSFPSPRQSTYNSPLHF. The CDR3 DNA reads TGTGCCAGCAGTTTCCCCTCGCCCAGACAGAGCACCTATAATTCACCCCTCCACTTT.

CDR3: CATLGINYEQYF. CDR3 coding DNA: TGTGCCACCCTCGGGATAAACTACGAGCAGTACTTC. This rearrangement joins TRBV7-9 to TRBJ2-7; maybe TRBD2 (5 bases). Deletions cut 10 bases from V and 3 bases from J, with 13 bases between. Germline CDR1 is SEHNR and CDR2 is FQNEAQ (reference sequence). There are 12 residues in the CDR3.

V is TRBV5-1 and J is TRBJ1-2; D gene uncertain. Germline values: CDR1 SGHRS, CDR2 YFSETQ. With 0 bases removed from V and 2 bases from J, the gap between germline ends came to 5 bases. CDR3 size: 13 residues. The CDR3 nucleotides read TGCGCCAGCAGCTTGGTGGAGAACTATGGCTACACCTTC. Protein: CASSLVENYGYTF.

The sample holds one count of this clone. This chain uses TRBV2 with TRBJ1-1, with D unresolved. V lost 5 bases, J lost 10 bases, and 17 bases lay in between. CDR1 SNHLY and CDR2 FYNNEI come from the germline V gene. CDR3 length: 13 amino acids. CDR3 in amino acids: CASSSVVSGIAFF. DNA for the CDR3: TGTGCCAGCAGTTCAGTGGTTTCGGGTATAGCTTTCTTT.

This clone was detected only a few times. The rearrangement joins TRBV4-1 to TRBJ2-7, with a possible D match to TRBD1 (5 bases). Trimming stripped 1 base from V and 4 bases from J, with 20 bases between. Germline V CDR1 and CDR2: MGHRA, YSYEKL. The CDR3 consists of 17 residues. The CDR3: CASSQVIRQGVPYEQYF. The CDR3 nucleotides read TGCGCCAGCAGCCAAGTAATCCGGCAGGGCGTGCCGTACGAGCAGTACTTC.

The CDR3 spells CASLVRGHNEQFF. The CDR3 region has the DNA TGTGCCAGCCTCGTCCGAGGGCACAATGAGCAGTTCTTC. The J gene is TRBJ2-1, the V gene TRBV6-5; TRBD2 is a possible D gene (5 bases). The CDR3 has 13 amino acids. Looked up from germline, CDR1 is MNHEY and CDR2 is SVGAGI. Trimming cost V 8 bases and J 5 bases, with 13 bases left between them.

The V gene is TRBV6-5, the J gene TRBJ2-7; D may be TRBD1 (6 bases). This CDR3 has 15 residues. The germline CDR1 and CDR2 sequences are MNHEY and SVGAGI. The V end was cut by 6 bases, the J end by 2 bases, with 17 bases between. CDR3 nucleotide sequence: TGTGCCAGCAGGTGGGAGACAGGTCGTACCTACGAGCAGTACTTC. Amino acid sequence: CASRWETGRTYEQYF.

CDR3 region: CAISSGARPAAEAFF. CDR3 coding DNA: TGTGCCATCAGCAGTGGGGCCAGGCCAGCAGCTGAAGCTTTCTTT. J is TRBJ1-1 and V is TRBV10-3, with D possibly being TRBD1 (5 bases). The ends were cut back, 6 bases at V and 6 bases at J, with 20 bases in the middle. This CDR3 spans 15 amino acids. In germline, CDR1 is ENHRY, CDR2 SYGVKD.

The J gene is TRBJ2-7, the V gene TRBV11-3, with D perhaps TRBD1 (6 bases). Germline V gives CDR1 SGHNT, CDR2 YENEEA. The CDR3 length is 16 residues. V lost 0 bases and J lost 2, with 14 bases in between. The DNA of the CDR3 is TGTGCCAGCAGCTTAGAGACAGGACTTCGGGCCTACGAGCAGTACTTC. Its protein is CASSLETGLRAYEQYF.

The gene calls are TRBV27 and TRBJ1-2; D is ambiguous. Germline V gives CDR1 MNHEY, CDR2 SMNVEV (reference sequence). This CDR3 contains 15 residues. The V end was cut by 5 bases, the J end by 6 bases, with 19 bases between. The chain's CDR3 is CASSPRSHVVDGYTF. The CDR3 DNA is TGTGCCAGCAGTCCCCGATCACATGTTGTTGATGGCTACACCTTC.

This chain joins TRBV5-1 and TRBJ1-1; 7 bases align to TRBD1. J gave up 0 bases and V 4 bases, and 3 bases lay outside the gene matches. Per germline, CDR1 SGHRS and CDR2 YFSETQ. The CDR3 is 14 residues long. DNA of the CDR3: TGCGCCAGCAGCCAACAGGGGTTGAACACTGAAGCTTTCTTT. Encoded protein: CASSQQGLNTEAFF. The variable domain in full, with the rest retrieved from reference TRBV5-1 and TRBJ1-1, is KAGVTQTPRYLIKTRGQQVTLSCSPISGHRSVSWYQQTPGQGLQFLFEYFSETQRNKGNFPGRFSGRQFSNSRSEMNVSTLELGDSALYLCASSQQGLNTEAFFGQGTRLTVV.

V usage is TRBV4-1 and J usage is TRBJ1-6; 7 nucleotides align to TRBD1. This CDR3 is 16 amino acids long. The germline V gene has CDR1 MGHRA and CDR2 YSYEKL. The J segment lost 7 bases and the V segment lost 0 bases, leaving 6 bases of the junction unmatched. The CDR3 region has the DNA TGCGCCAGCAGCCAAGAGACCGGGACAGCCAATTCACCCCTCCACTTT. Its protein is CASSQETGTANSPLHF.

The CDR3 DNA reads as TGTGCCAGCAGTAACCCTGGGGGCTCCACAGATACGCAGTATTTT. Its protein is CASSNPGGSTDTQYF. V usage is TRBV6-5 and J usage is TRBJ2-3; a weak D match, TRBD1 (6 bases). The CDR3 sequence is 15 residues long. Trimming removed 5 bases from V and 2 bases from J, with 14 bases in between. Germline V CDR1 and CDR2: MNHEY, SVGAGI.